This T cell receptor beta chain is drawn from a study of blood T cell repertoires in COVID-19. Study at large: PBMCs, B-cell-depleted T cells, or T cells were the source of the cDNA or gDNA that made up the material.

Produced via immunoSEQ multiplex PCR; TCRdb's table is partial and in-frame only. The sample includes 150,000 or so clones, around 87% of them seen just once. This CDR3 comprises 12 residues. V was pared by 8 bases and J by 10 bases, with 15 bases between. Germline V CDR1 and CDR2: LGHDT, YNNKEL (reference sequence). The sequencing sample was made of peripheral blood. This clonotype originated in a man older than 75 with acute or convalescent COVID-19. J is TRBJ1-5 and V is TRBV3-1 (or the pseudogene TRBV3-2), with unresolved D. For the CDR3, the DNA is TGTGCCAGCCGAGGTCCCATTGGCCCCCAGCATTTT. This encodes CASRGPIGPQHF.